The present entry profiles one TCR beta chain with its context. Its antigen is as yet unknown. Gene names follow the mouse nomenclature. These data belong to a study of CD8+ T cells in alopecia areata. Study information: Female C3H/HeJ mice aged about 6-10 weeks were given skin from C3H/HeJ graft donors, roughly 6-13 months old, that had spontaneous alopecia.

The authors extracted RNA and reverse transcribed it into cDNA as the sequencing template. TCRdb keeps only in-frame clones here, not all; method: immunoSEQ multiplex PCR. The sample shows 250,000 or so clones, none of them appearing just once. CD4, CD8alpha, NKG2D, NKG2ACE and other markers guided sorting of pooled cutaneous lymph node cells. Study-level points and caveats: Scalp samples also contribute reads from the resident alphabeta T cells found in normal skin.

Sequencing was performed on CD4+ T cells sorted from a lymph node. This receptor was obtained from a C3H/HeJ mouse with alopecia areata. Strain MHC haplotype: H2-k.

The sequenced part of the CDR3 DNA is TGTGCCAGCAGCCTCACTGGGGGGAACTAT. Its translation: CASSLTGGNY. The whole CDR3 reads CASSLTGGNYEQYF. The chain employs TRBV5 and TRBJ2-7; 9 nucleotides align to TRBD2. Read sequence stops 4 residues before the CDR3 end, and the germline J gene provides the missing end. The CDR3 runs 14 residues. Germline trimming cut 4 bases from V and 3 bases from J; bases unmatched to any gene: 4. Germline V gene sequence: CDR1 LGHNA, CDR2 YNLKQL (reference sequence).